The T cell receptor beta chain under discussion was sequenced for a study of T cells in women clearing cervical HPV infection (dated by TCRdb to 2016 to 2018). Some background on the complete study: Cases were roughly 24 women with histologically confirmed HPV16-related CIN3 or worse, including 2 invasive cancers. Controls were under 30 women whose single incident HPV16 infection cleared within 12 months without precancer or cancer developing. Among cases, blood sampling came a median of approximately 150 days after lesion detection, with an interquartile range of about 85 to 230 days. An exploratory proof-of-principle case-control study, nested within the Guanacaste HPV Natural History Study in Costa Rica, was conducted to compare TCR repertoires across cervical HPV16 outcomes. Cases and controls were matched on age within five years and on year of sample collection. Cases had a median age of about 35 years and controls had a median age of around 41, with no significant differences in baseline characteristics. HLA typing was available for only a few women, so HLA type could not be excluded as a confounder. Five blinded duplicates per group were added as quality controls, so that about 60 samples were obtained: 50 or so participants and 10 replicates. The parent cohort enrolled roughly 9,400 women aged 18 or older in Guanacaste, Costa Rica, in about 1993 to 1994 and followed the women for roughly 7 years. Case blood was taken at the visit when the lesion was first identified, whereas control blood was taken when infection was no longer detected.

Every participant had a single incident cervical HPV16 infection, and prevalent HPV16 infections were excluded. Cervical HPV DNA was detected with MY09/MY11 PCR, and genotyping was done by dot-blot hybridization. Roughly 15 mL of heparinized blood was centrifuged, after which the buffy coat was aliquoted, frozen at -30 degrees C, and then stored at -80 degrees C. Genomic DNA was extracted from buffy coat specimens using QIAGEN kits. As concerns this clone: It has no known antigen specificity. The CDR3 is cut off 3 residues early in the read; its end comes from the germline J gene.

Using the immunoSEQ assay, multiplex PCR amplified TCR beta CDR3 regions from an average of approximately 1,200 ng of genomic DNA per sample. To correct primer bias, the assay used a complete synthetic TCR repertoire to set an amplification baseline. The amplicons were sequenced on the Illumina platform. Concerning the study's data processing: Sequences were error-corrected by clustering with frequency ratios and a modified nearest-neighbor algorithm and were then analyzed in the immunoSEQ Analyzer with IMGT gene definitions. At each rarefaction depth, TCR richness and evenness were averaged across 20 rarefaction repeats, and samples with fewer sequences than that depth were excluded. Relative abundances of V, D and J genes were compared between groups using Wilcoxon rank sum tests, with FDR correction applied. Blinded duplicates gave an intraclass correlation of around 96% for TCR richness and an average of around 83% across 70 or so gene segments. In TCRdb, the immuneACCESS table is reduced to in-frame sequences with V and J assigned. These tables do not hold every clone; where another copy was compared, an unresolved V gene accounts for under half, and the others remain unexplained. D and trimming come from the DNA, and the V and J calls and clone size come from that table. This specimen's table enumerates tens of thousands of clones. The ten largest clones represent roughly 5% of the sample.

The study at large found these results: The cross-sectional design could not show whether the associations came before the infection or were a result of it, and neither effector/memory subsets nor HPV-specific T cells were isolated. Lower TRBV6-7 relative abundance was observed in cases than in controls (about 0.099% versus 0.17%; Bonferroni P = 0.0008). Because the number of T cells in each sample was unknown, differences in richness could reflect differing T-cell content rather than repertoire biology. Significantly higher TCR repertoire richness was observed in CIN3+ cases than in controls across sequencing depths, whereas no difference in evenness was found. By combining richness with V gene abundances, random forest classifiers separated cases from controls with an estimated AUC of roughly 0.84.

The CDR1 and CDR2 encoded by the germline V gene (reference sequence) are LGHDT and YNNKEL. Trimming at the junction amounts to 3 bases on V and 4 bases on J, and the germline ends lie 5 bases apart. Including the terminal cysteine and phenylalanine, the CDR3 comprises 12 residues. The DNA has 27 bases, all within the CDR3, and is read from base 1. This sequence uses TRBV3-1 (or the pseudogene TRBV3-2) and TRBJ2-3; the D gene is unclear. The sequenced sample consisted of blood buffy coat. This TCR derives from a woman aged 18 to 75 with a cervical HPV16 infection that either progressed to CIN3+ or cleared (not recorded which). Here the CDR3 is given as CASSHEADTQYF. Partial CDR3 DNA: TGTGCCAGCAGCCACGAGGCAGATACG.